The TCR beta chain under discussion was sequenced for a study of blood T cell repertoires in COVID-19. Generated by immunoSEQ multiplex PCR, the TCRdb table keeps only in-frame clones and is missing some. The sample contains some 180,000 clones, more than 75% of which appear only once. Germline CDR1 reads LNHNV; CDR2 reads YYDKDF (reference sequence). CDR3 length equals 15 residues. Trimming at V came to 0 bases and at J to 7 bases, leaving 5 bases not matched to a gene. The V and J genes are TRBV15 and TRBJ2-1; TRBD2 aligns across 8 bases. This TCR was recovered from a man in his sixties who had been exposed to COVID-19. The specimen was PBMCs or T cells enriched from blood (not recorded which). CDR3 sequence (DNA): TGTGCCACCAGCAGAGATAGGGTAGCGGGGAATGAGCAGTTCTTC. Protein: CATSRDRVAGNEQFF.